This T cell receptor (beta chain) was captured by sequencing in a study of cytomegalovirus exposure and HLA in healthy donors. This clone has only one observation. Its specificity is not known. Deletions cut 0 bases from V and 4 bases from J, with 10 bases between. CDR1 and CDR2 from the germline V gene are SGHRS and YFSETQ. The CDR3 has 14 amino acids. This PCR relied on a set of 60 Vbeta primers and 13 Jbeta primers. Here immunoSEQ multiplex PCR was the method, and the copy in TCRdb shows in-frame clones only, minus some. The data contain 100,000 to 120,000 clones, around 70% of them singletons. Notes on the study in general: Several top significant clusters appeared, in a later analysis, to be linked to common viral pathogens.

The rearrangement links TRBV5-1 to TRBJ1-1; no definite D call. The sample taken for sequencing was PBMCs. The sequence derives from a woman between 35 and 50 years old in good health and CMV-seropositive. The CDR3 region has the DNA TGCGCCAGCAGCTTGGAGCCTGGAGTCACTGAAGCTTTCTTT. Translating it yields CASSLEPGVTEAFF. The full variable domain, rest sourced from reference TRBV5-1 and TRBJ1-1, is KAGVTQTPRYLIKTRGQQVTLSCSPISGHRSVSWYQQTPGQGLQFLFEYFSETQRNKGNFPGRFSGRQFSNSRSEMNVSTLELGDSALYLCASSLEPGVTEAFFGQGTRLTVV.